A single T cell receptor (beta chain) is shown here with its context. Its cognate antigen is unknown. The data are from a study of blood T cells in healthy people across ages. Per the germline V gene, CDR1 is SGHDT and CDR2 is YYEEEE. Unmatched junction bases numbered 4, after V lost 6 bases and J lost 5 bases. The CDR3 runs 14 residues. The use of a sample-barcoded 5' primer and a J-beta primer mix characterized a second PCR of roughly 6 to 11 cycles. Via MiXCR, TCRdb re-called the 5' RACE reads, giving one row per CDR3 protein. The table lists roughly 1.6 million distinct CDR3 sequences, about 35% of them singletons. The donors, aged 6 to 90, were healthy Caucasians from Russia. General observations from the study: Estimates drawn from one million T cells were deemed to understate diversity. Age showed a roughly linear inverse relationship with TCR beta diversity per million T cells.

This sequence originates from a woman aged 25 to 39 in good health. Sequenced: blood. V usage is TRBV5-6 and J usage is TRBJ2-2; 10 bases align to TRBD1. This CDR3 reads CASNDRGHTGELFF. The CDR3, as DNA: TGTGCCAGCAACGACAGGGGGCATACCGGGGAGCTGTTTTTT.